The 21 T cell receptor beta chains reported below all come from one sample, sequenced in a study of cytomegalovirus exposure and HLA in healthy donors. Use of 60 Vbeta and 13 Jbeta primers characterized the PCR. Profiled with immunoSEQ multiplex PCR; TCRdb holds only in-frame clones, not every one. The table shows 85,000 to 100,000 clones, with less than 70% occurring only once. Sequences were obtained from PBMCs. These receptors all stem from a human donor in good health.

J is TRBJ1-3 and V is TRBV7-9; no firm D call. V was cut by 2 bases and J by 0 bases, with 5 bases left in between. This CDR3 has 14 residues. CDR1 and CDR2 from the germline V gene are SEHNR and FQNEAQ (reference sequence). DNA for the CDR3: TGTGCCAGCAGCTTAACAAGCTCTGGAAACACCATATATTTT. Its protein product is CASSLTSSGNTIYF.

The chain combines TRBV5-6 with TRBJ1-2, with 9 bases matching TRBD1. J was trimmed by 7 bases and V by 0 bases; bases with no gene match: 7. The germline V gene has CDR1 SGHDT and CDR2 YYEEEE. The CDR3 covers 15 residues. For the CDR3, the DNA is TGTGCCAGCAGCTTGGTTGGTCACAGGGGGCCTGGCTACACCTTC. It is translated as CASSLVGHRGPGYTF.

Details on this clone: It is unclear where the CDR3 begins or ends on the DNA, so no DNA is shown, and the CDR3 is as TCRdb lists it. J is TRBJ2-7 and V is TRBV7-9; the table's D call of TRBD1 was not tested on the DNA. Counting both end residues, the CDR3 totals 12 amino acids. Germline loops: CDR1 SEHNR, CDR2 FQNEAQ (reference sequence). The CDR3 spells CASSLVGQGSYF.

V gene TRBV4-3 combines with J gene TRBJ2-5; the D gene is possibly TRBD1 (6 bases). The end of the DNA is better explained by TRBJ2-7, so the J call may be wrong. The CDR3 extends over 15 amino acids. From germline, CDR1 is LGHNA and CDR2 YSLEER. The CDR3 nucleotides are TGCGCCAGCAGCCAGGATACAGGGAGCTCCTACGAGCAGTACTTC. It specifies CASSQDTGSSYEQYF.

The chain combines TRBV25-1 with TRBJ1-6, with 9 positions matching TRBD1. V shed 4 bases, J shed 7 bases, and the junction held 11 bases outside the gene matches. The CDR3 extends over 17 amino acids. Germline V gives CDR1 MGHDK, CDR2 SYGVNS. This CDR3 reads CASSGYNRGRLNSPLHF. The CDR3 DNA follows: TGTGCCAGCAGTGGTTATAACAGGGGGCGGCTGAATTCACCCCTCCACTTT.

The chain uses TRBV2 and TRBJ2-7, with 7 bases fitting TRBD2. The CDR3 extends over 13 amino acids. After removal of 4 bases from V and 6 bases from J, the junction contained 6 bases not matched to a gene. Per germline, CDR1 SNHLY and CDR2 FYNNEI. CDR3 nucleotide sequence: TGTGCCAGCAGTGGAGGGACTACCTCCGAGCAGTACTTC. It codes for CASSGGTTSEQYF.

V is TRBV6-1 and J is TRBJ2-7, with TRBD1 matching over 7 bases. Germline V gives CDR1 MNHNS, CDR2 SASEGT. The CDR3 runs to 15 residues. V shed 2 bases, J shed 0 bases, and the junction held 4 bases outside the gene matches. As DNA, the CDR3 is TGTGCCAGCAGTGAAATTGGGACAGTCTCCTACGAGCAGTACTTC. Amino acids: CASSEIGTVSYEQYF.

The CDR3 protein is CSVDATGKQYF. In nucleotides, the CDR3 is TGCAGCGTTGACGCGACAGGGAAGCAGTACTTC. The V gene is TRBV29-1, the J gene TRBJ2-5; 7 positions agree with TRBD1. This CDR3 has 11 residues. The germline CDR1 and CDR2 sequences are SQVTM and ANQGSEA. Trimming removed 3 bases from V and 11 bases from J; junction bases left unmatched: 6.

The chain couples TRBV29-1 to TRBJ1-2; TRBD1 matches 10 bases. The CDR3 covers 15 residues. Trimming took 4 bases from V and 4 from J; bases not matched to a gene: 9. The V gene's germline CDR1 is SQVTM and CDR2 ANQGSEA. The CDR3 loop is CSVGVRDRGPYGYTF. The CDR3, as DNA: TGCAGCGTTGGGGTAAGGGACAGGGGACCCTATGGCTACACCTTC.

This chain uses TRBV10-1 with TRBJ1-5; no firm D call. Per germline, CDR1 WNHNN and CDR2 SYGVQD (reference sequence). Trimming shortened V by 11 bases and J by 4 bases, and 12 bases separated the two germline ends. The CDR3 has 12 amino acids. The CDR3 bases are TGCGCCCCCGAACGGGGTAATCAGCCCCAGCATTTT. Translation: CAPERGNQPQHF.

Worth noting for this clone: The sample has other DNA sequences that encode this CDR3 too. The chain is built from TRBV9 and TRBJ1-1; D gene uncertain. The germline gives CDR1 SGDLS, CDR2 YYNGEE. The CDR3 runs 13 residues. V gave up 0 bases and J gave up 1 base, with 4 bases separating them. CDR3 residues: CASSVVRNTEAFF. The DNA for the CDR3 is TGTGCCAGCAGCGTAGTCAGGAACACTGAAGCTTTCTTT.

The rearrangement uses TRBV7-9 and TRBJ1-5; D unclear. Germline V gene sequence: CDR1 SEHNR, CDR2 FQNEAQ (reference sequence). This CDR3 region has 12 residues. The germline V and J ends were trimmed by 3 bases and 8 bases, with 8 bases remaining between them. CDR3 residues: CASSFVDKPQHF. The CDR3 region has the DNA TGTGCCAGCAGCTTTGTAGATAAGCCCCAGCATTTT. The full variable domain, in which reference TRBV7-9 and TRBJ1-5 provide the parts outside the CDR3, is DTGVSQNPRHKITKRGQNVTFRCDPISEHNRLYWYRQTLGQGPEFLTYFQNEAQLEKSRLLSDRFSAERPKGSFSTLEIQRTEQGDSAMYLCASSFVDKPQHFGDGTRLSIL.

This clone was found once. This rearrangement joins TRBV12-5 to TRBJ1-5; maybe TRBD1 (5 bases). The V and J ends lost 3 bases and 6 bases respectively, with 12 bases between them. This CDR3 is 14 amino acids long. Germline values: CDR1 LGHNT, CDR2 FRNRAP. CDR3 DNA sequence: TGTGCTAGTGGTTTTGTGGGCAGGGCTCAGCCCCAGCATTTT. Residues: CASGFVGRAQPQHF.

This clone was seen only once. This chain connects TRBV9 to TRBJ2-5; possible D gene TRBD2, 5 bases. This CDR3 has 15 residues. V lost 5 bases and J 0 bases, leaving 14 bases between the germline ends. Germline V gene data show CDR1 as SGDLS and CDR2 as YYNGEE. The CDR3 sequence: CASSTADLYQETQYF. The CDR3 coding sequence is TGTGCCAGCAGTACAGCGGACCTGTACCAAGAGACCCAGTACTTC.

The chain has TRBV5-8 and TRBJ1-4; 9 bases fit TRBD1. Germline CDR1 reads SGHTS; CDR2 reads YDEGEE. The junction had 7 bases not matched to a gene; V was cut back by 2 bases and J by 8 bases. This CDR3 spans 15 amino acids. CDR3 loop: CASSFPGQGREKLFF. CDR3 DNA: TGTGCCAGCAGCTTCCCGGGACAGGGTCGAGAAAAACTGTTTTTT.

The genes are TRBV29-1 and TRBJ1-4, with 9 bases fitting TRBD1. Germline CDR1 SQVTM, CDR2 ANQGSEA. Losses at the gene ends were 6 bases for V and 8 bases for J; bases not matched to a gene: 7. The CDR3 has 13 residues. CDR3 region: CSVTGGEGEKLFF. The CDR3 region has the DNA TGCAGCGTAACAGGGGGCGAAGGGGAAAAACTGTTTTTT. Full variable domain (outside the CDR3, taken from reference TRBV29-1 and TRBJ1-4): SAVISQKPSRDICQRGTSLTIQCQVDSQVTMMFWYRQQPGQSLTLIATANQGSEATYESGFVIDKFPISRPNLTFSTLTVSNMSPEDSSIYLCSVTGGEGEKLFFGSGTQLSVL.

The rearrangement joins TRBV5-1 to TRBJ2-1; 14 nucleotides line up with TRBD2. Germline V gives CDR1 SGHRS, CDR2 YFSETQ. The CDR3 runs 16 residues. V trimming: 5 bases; J trimming: 7 bases; junction bases outside the gene matches: 8. The CDR3 sequence is CASSYTGTSGGNEQFF. As DNA, the CDR3 is TGCGCCAGCAGTTATACCGGGACTAGCGGGGGAAATGAGCAGTTCTTC.

CDR3 region: CASSGGTSGQFF. CDR3 nucleotide sequence: TGTGCCAGCAGCGGAGGGACTAGCGGGCAGTTCTTC. The V call is TRBV9, the J call TRBJ2-1, with TRBD2 matching over 11 bases. Germline V gene sequence: CDR1 SGDLS, CDR2 YYNGEE. V lost 3 bases to trimming and J lost 12 bases; unmatched junction nucleotides: 2. The CDR3 sequence is 12 residues long.

The V gene is TRBV4-3, the J gene TRBJ1-1, with D perhaps TRBD1 (6 bases). Germline lookup yields CDR1 LGHNA and CDR2 YSLEER. The CDR3 sequence is 18 residues long. V was trimmed by 0 bases and J by 0 bases, leaving 17 bases between them. CDR3 bases: TGCGCCAGCAGCCAAGAATGGATCAGGGGCAATATGAACACTGAAGCTTTCTTT. Translation gives CASSQEWIRGNMNTEAFF.

The CDR3 DNA sequence: TGTGCCAGCAGCTTCGGACTAGTGACAGATACGCAGTATTTT. Residues: CASSFGLVTDTQYF. The J gene is TRBJ2-3, the V gene TRBV7-2; 7 nucleotides agree with TRBD2. Germline V gene data show CDR1 as SGHTA and CDR2 as FQGNSA. V dropped 3 bases and J dropped 3; count of bases not matched to a gene: 3. This CDR3 is 14 amino acids long.

This sequence joins TRBV5-6 and TRBJ2-5, with D hard to call. The closer fit of TRBJ2-7 to the DNA end suggests the J call may be wrong. Germline CDR1 SGHDT, CDR2 YYEEEE. The CDR3 runs to 13 residues. CDR3 sequence: CASSLAIPYEQYF. Here the CDR3 DNA reads TGTGCCAGCAGCTTGGCCATTCCCTACGAGCAGTACTTC.